The 19 T cell receptor beta chains listed next were all sequenced from one sample in a study of long-term antiretroviral therapy in people with HIV. Survey-level resolution applied to immunoSEQ assay v3.0. Method: immunoSEQ multiplex PCR; TCRdb's copy keeps in-frame clones and lacks some. The data hold tens of thousands of clones, with about 95% observed a single time. The sequencing here drew on unsorted PBMCs, taken 3.7 years after starting antiretroviral therapy. Receptors originate from a woman between 50 and 59 years old with HIV.

V is TRBV7-2 and J is TRBJ2-6; the D gene is possibly TRBD2 (6 bases). The CDR3 loop spans 16 amino acids. V was trimmed by 5 bases and J by 2 bases, leaving 13 bases between them. CDR1 and CDR2 from the germline V gene are SGHTA and FQGNSA. The CDR3 region is CASSPRPGAGANVLTF. The CDR3, as DNA: TGTGCCAGCAGCCCTAGGCCGGGGGCTGGGGCCAACGTCCTGACTTTC.

V and J are TRBV5-1 and TRBJ2-2, with TRBD2 matching 13 bases. The CDR3 contains 17 residues. Germline CDR1 SGHRS, CDR2 YFSETQ. The V segment lost 4 bases and the J segment 2 bases; nucleotides outside the gene matches: 5. CDR3 protein: CASSPQGLAGNTGELFF. Here the CDR3 DNA reads TGCGCCAGCAGCCCCCAGGGACTAGCGGGAAACACCGGGGAGCTGTTTTTT. The full variable domain, with the rest looked up from reference TRBV5-1 and TRBJ2-2, is KAGVTQTPRYLIKTRGQQVTLSCSPISGHRSVSWYQQTPGQGLQFLFEYFSETQRNKGNFPGRFSGRQFSNSRSEMNVSTLELGDSALYLCASSPQGLAGNTGELFFGEGSRLTVL.

The chain joins TRBV6-5 to TRBJ2-7; TRBD1 matches at 9 bases. Germline-derived CDR1 and CDR2 are MNHEY and SVGAGI. With V trimmed by 0 bases and J by 5 bases, 8 bases remained unmatched. The CDR3 length is 16 residues. CDR3 amino acids: CASSYSGRTGDDEQYF. The CDR3 nucleotides are TGTGCCAGCAGTTACTCTGGGAGGACAGGGGACGACGAGCAGTACTTC.

The chain links TRBV10-1 to TRBJ2-2, with TRBD1 as a possible D gene (5 bases). CDR1 WNHNN and CDR2 SYGVQD come from the germline V gene (reference sequence). This CDR3 region has 16 residues. V was trimmed by 4 bases and J by 0 bases, leaving 12 bases between them. CDR3 sequence (DNA): TGCGCCAGCAGTGGAGGTGGGGCAACGAACACCGGGGAGCTGTTTTTT. Translation gives CASSGGGATNTGELFF.

The chain joins TRBV6-1 to TRBJ1-3; unclear D gene. V lost 4 bases to trimming and J lost 0 bases, with 13 bases between them. The CDR3 runs 16 residues. Germline V gives CDR1 MNHNS, CDR2 SASEGT. The CDR3 coding sequence is TGTGCCAGCAGTGGCCGCGACACTAACTCTGGAAACACCATATATTTT. This gives the protein CASSGRDTNSGNTIYF.

This clone appeared a single time. The chain has TRBV11-2 and TRBJ2-7, with D hard to call. With 0 bases removed from V and 1 base from J, the gap between germline ends came to 7 bases. Germline loops: CDR1 SGHAT, CDR2 FQNNGV. The CDR3 length is 14 residues. CDR3 nucleotide sequence: TGTGCCAGCAGCTTAGATCCGGCGTCCTACGAGCAGTACTTC. As protein: CASSLDPASYEQYF.

The rearrangement joins TRBV6-5 to TRBJ1-4; the D gene is possibly TRBD1 (5 bases). Trimming stripped 6 bases from V and 7 bases from J, with 15 bases between. This CDR3 region has 14 residues. CDR1 and CDR2 (germline): MNHEY, SVGAGI. The CDR3 DNA follows: TGTGCCAGCAGACCCAGACAGAGAGGTGAAAAACTGTTTTTT. It codes for CASRPRQRGEKLFF.

This chain connects TRBV12-5 to TRBJ2-4; TRBD1 agrees at 7 bases. Trimming cost V 5 bases and J 0 bases; bases outside gene matches: 10. The CDR3 consists of 17 residues. Germline-derived CDR1 and CDR2 are LGHNT and FRNRAP. CDR3 coding DNA: TGTGCTAGTGGTCTAACAGGGGACAGCATAGCCAAAAACATTCAGTACTTC. Its protein is CASGLTGDSIAKNIQYF.

In this sample, this clone turned up once. The gene calls are TRBV5-1 and TRBJ1-2; TRBD1 is a possible D gene (6 bases). Per the germline V gene, CDR1 is SGHRS and CDR2 is YFSETQ. The CDR3 sequence is 13 residues long. V shed 1 base and J shed 5 bases, with 9 bases lying between them. The CDR3 region is CASSLTGRYGYTF. DNA of the CDR3: TGCGCCAGCAGCTTGACAGGGCGATATGGCTACACCTTC.

The V and J genes are TRBV27 and TRBJ2-2; tentative D call: TRBD1 (7 bases). The CDR3 runs to 13 residues. Germline CDR1 reads MNHEY; CDR2 reads SMNVEV (reference sequence). V was pared by 8 bases and J by 3 bases, with 10 bases between. CDR3 protein: CASQGEDTGELFF. The CDR3 DNA sequence: TGTGCCAGCCAGGGGGAGGACACCGGGGAGCTGTTTTTT.

The gene calls are TRBV2 and TRBJ2-1; D is undetermined. The germline gives CDR1 SNHLY, CDR2 FYNNEI. This CDR3 comprises 15 residues. Trimming stripped 3 bases from V and 8 bases from J, with 17 bases between. The CDR3 here is CASSDPARLGDEQFF. CDR3 bases: TGTGCCAGCAGTGACCCGGCGAGATTGGGCGATGAGCAGTTCTTC.

The chain links TRBV25-1 to TRBJ2-3, with 10 bases identical to TRBD2. V shed 5 bases and J 5 bases; nucleotides not matched to a gene: 4. Germline V CDR1 and CDR2: MGHDK, SYGVNS. This CDR3 has 14 residues. CDR3 residues: CASSSRLAGDTQYF. In nucleotides, the CDR3 is TGTGCCAGCAGTTCACGACTAGCGGGAGATACGCAGTATTTT.

V gene TRBV25-1 combines with J gene TRBJ1-4; the match to TRBD1 covers 9 bases. The germline gives CDR1 MGHDK, CDR2 SYGVNS. The V and J ends lost 8 bases and 8 bases, in that order; junction bases with no gene match: 9. CDR3 length: 14 amino acids. CDR3 residues: CASREDRGEEKLFF. CDR3 coding DNA: TGTGCCAGCCGGGAGGACAGGGGTGAGGAAAAACTGTTTTTT.

This CDR3 is CASSFNANTGELFF. The CDR3 nucleotides are TGCGCCAGCAGCTTCAATGCCAACACCGGGGAGCTGTTTTTT. This chain connects TRBV5-1 to TRBJ2-2; D ambiguous. V was shortened by 2 bases and J by 2 bases, with 7 bases between the two germline ends. The CDR3 has 14 residues. Germline V lookup: CDR1 SGHRS, CDR2 YFSETQ. Based on the CDR3 plus reference TRBV5-1 and TRBJ2-2, the full variable domain is KAGVTQTPRYLIKTRGQQVTLSCSPISGHRSVSWYQQTPGQGLQFLFEYFSETQRNKGNFPGRFSGRQFSNSRSEMNVSTLELGDSALYLCASSFNANTGELFFGEGSRLTVL.

The J gene is TRBJ2-7, the V gene TRBV4-2, with D possibly being TRBD1 or TRBD2 (5 bases each). The CDR3 contains 18 residues. Trimming removed 3 bases at V and 3 bases at J, with 24 bases between. Germline lookup yields CDR1 LGHNA and CDR2 YNFKEQ. The CDR3 loop reads CASSHSGTGWGISYEQYF. In DNA form, the CDR3 reads TGTGCCAGCAGCCATTCCGGGACGGGGTGGGGCATTAGCTACGAGCAGTACTTC.

This chain uses TRBV15 with TRBJ2-5, with a weak D call TRBD1 (6 bases). Germline V CDR1 and CDR2: LNHNV, YYDKDF (reference sequence). The CDR3 is 14 residues long. V was pared by 1 base and J by 3 bases, with 9 bases between. This CDR3 reads CATSRGRTEETQYF. The DNA of the CDR3 is TGTGCCACCAGCAGAGGTCGGACAGAAGAGACCCAGTACTTC.

This CDR3 reads CASSQNYDSSYTF. The CDR3 region has the DNA TGTGCCAGCAGCCAAAACTATGACAGTAGCTACACCTTC. This chain links TRBV14 with TRBJ1-2, with D possibly TRBD1 on 5 matching bases. The CDR3 extends over 13 amino acids. Germline-derived CDR1 and CDR2 are SGHDN and FVKESK. V lost 2 bases and J lost 9, with 13 bases in between. The full variable domain, completed using reference TRBV14 and TRBJ1-2, is EAGVTQFPSHSVIEKGQTVTLRCDPISGHDNLYWYRRVMGKEIKFLLHFVKESKQDESGMPNNRFLAERTGGTYSTLKVQPAELEDSGVYFCASSQNYDSSYTFGSGTRLTVV.

This chain links TRBV9 with TRBJ1-2; 9 bases are a match to TRBD1. V gave up 0 bases and J gave up 0 bases; unmatched junction bases: 15. Germline V gives CDR1 SGDLS, CDR2 YYNGEE. The CDR3 contains 20 residues. The CDR3 reads CASSVEEGGDRATTNYGYTF. CDR3 nucleotide sequence: TGTGCCAGCAGCGTAGAAGAGGGAGGGGACAGGGCTACGACTAACTATGGCTACACCTTC. The full variable domain, with the rest looked up from reference TRBV9 and TRBJ1-2, is DSGVTQTPKHLITATGQRVTLRCSPRSGDLSVYWYQQSLDQGLQFLIQYYNGEERAKGNILERFSAQQFPDLHSELNLSSLELGDSALYFCASSVEEGGDRATTNYGYTFGSGTRLTVV.

This clone was picked up one time. The CDR3 coding sequence is TGTGCCAGCAGCCCCCGAGATAGTAACCGCGGCTACACCTTC. Translated: CASSPRDSNRGYTF. The chain combines TRBV7-6 with TRBJ1-2; D call uncertain. CDR1 and CDR2 (germline): SGHVS, FNYEAQ. V lost 5 bases and J 8 bases, leaving 18 bases between the germline ends. This CDR3 contains 14 residues.